The 21 T cell receptor beta chains below were found in one sample sequenced in a study of blood T cell repertoires in COVID-19. The assay was immunoSEQ multiplex PCR, and TCRdb's table has in-frame clones only and misses some. The sample records about 150,000 clones, about 86% being singletons. Sequenced sample: peripheral blood. These receptors all come from a woman aged 60 to 75 with acute or convalescent COVID-19.

The genes are TRBV5-1 and TRBJ2-7, with 10 bases fitting TRBD2. The CDR3 has 15 amino acids. Trimming took 0 bases from V and 2 from J; bases not matched to a gene: 2. The germline V gene encodes CDR1 SGHRS and CDR2 YFSETQ. The CDR3 region is CASSLVAGGAYEQYF. CDR3 nucleotides: TGCGCCAGCAGCTTGGTAGCGGGGGGTGCCTACGAGCAGTACTTC.

This clone came up once. V gene TRBV7-8 combines with J gene TRBJ2-2; 10 nucleotides agree with TRBD1. The J segment lost 7 bases and the V segment lost 1 base, leaving 12 bases of the junction unmatched. Looked up from germline, CDR1 is SGHVS and CDR2 is FQNEAQ. The CDR3 is 18 amino acids. The CDR3 nucleotides read TGTGCCAGCAGCTTAGGCGGTACTGGGACAGGGGTTATCGGGGAGCTGTTTTTT. It yields the protein CASSLGGTGTGVIGELFF.

This clone was counted between two and nine times. The genes are TRBV18 and TRBJ1-5; 7 bases align to TRBD1. Per germline, CDR1 KGHSH and CDR2 LQKENI. J lost 7 bases, V lost 3 bases, and 3 bases had no gene match. The CDR3 loop spans 13 amino acids. CDR3 in amino acids: CASSPDRSQPQHF. Written as DNA, the CDR3 is TGTGCCAGCTCACCGGACAGGAGCCAGCCCCAGCATTTT. The full variable domain, completed using reference TRBV18 and TRBJ1-5, is NAGVMQNPRHLVRRRGQEARLRCSPMKGHSHVYWYRQLPEEGLKFMVYLQKENIIDESGMPKERFSAEFPKEGPSILRIQQVVRGDSAAYFCASSPDRSQPQHFGDGTRLSIL.

This clone was found a few times. V usage is TRBV7-2 and J usage is TRBJ2-1; the D gene is possibly TRBD1 (6 bases). Per the germline V gene, CDR1 is SGHTA and CDR2 is FQGNSA. V was trimmed by 6 bases and J by 7 bases, leaving 7 bases between them. This CDR3 contains 11 residues. This chain's CDR3 is CASRRGNEQFF. The CDR3 coding sequence is TGTGCCAGCAGGAGGGGGAATGAGCAGTTCTTC. Together with reference TRBV7-2 and TRBJ2-1, the CDR3 gives the full variable domain: GAGVSQSPSNKVTEKGKDVELRCDPISGHTALYWYRQSLGQGLEFLIYFQGNSAPDKSGLPSDRFSAERTGGSVSTLTIQRTQQEDSAVYLCASRRGNEQFFGPGTRLTVL.

In this sample, this clone turned up a few times. V is TRBV5-6 and J is TRBJ2-5, with D maybe TRBD2 (5 bases). Germline loops: CDR1 SGHDT, CDR2 YYEEEE. Trimming shortened V by 1 base and J by 3 bases, and 16 bases separated the two germline ends. CDR3 length: 16 residues. CDR3 DNA sequence: TGTGCCAGCAGCTTGCTCGTGGGAGTAGGTGAAGAGACCCAGTACTTC. It translates to CASSLLVGVGEETQYF.

DNA for the CDR3: TGTGCCAGCAGCGCGGTGCGGGCTAGCGCCTACACCGGGGAGCTGTTTTTT. This encodes CASSAVRASAYTGELFF. This chain uses TRBV2 with TRBJ2-2; weak D call: TRBD2 (6 bases). Between the trimmed V and J ends, which lost 6 bases and 3 bases, there was a span of 20 bases. Germline V gene data show CDR1 as SNHLY and CDR2 as FYNNEI. The CDR3 sequence is 17 residues long.

The chain recombines TRBV5-6 with TRBJ1-2, with D unresolved. V lost 4 bases and J lost 4, with 17 bases in between. CDR3 size: 15 residues. Per germline, CDR1 SGHDT and CDR2 YYEEEE. For the CDR3, the DNA is TGTGCCAGCAGCACCGCAGCGGCCTGGGGCTATGGCTACACCTTC. This codes for CASSTAAAWGYGYTF.

V gene TRBV7-2 combines with J gene TRBJ2-7; 11 bases map to TRBD1. The V and J ends lost 5 bases and 1 base, in that order; junction bases with no gene match: 7. The CDR3 totals 16 residues. The germline gives CDR1 SGHTA, CDR2 FQGNSA. The CDR3 sequence is CASSLLGQGASYEQYF. CDR3 sequence (DNA): TGTGCCAGCAGCCTACTTGGACAGGGGGCTTCCTACGAGCAGTACTTC. Variable domain in full (rest from reference TRBV7-2 and TRBJ2-7): GAGVSQSPSNKVTEKGKDVELRCDPISGHTALYWYRQSLGQGLEFLIYFQGNSAPDKSGLPSDRFSAERTGGSVSTLTIQRTQQEDSAVYLCASSLLGQGASYEQYFGPGTRLTVT.

This clone was seen a single time. The chain links TRBV18 to TRBJ2-7; 8 positions agree with TRBD1. Germline trimming cut 5 bases from V and 0 bases from J; bases unmatched to any gene: 6. The CDR3 sequence is 15 residues long. Germline V gene sequence: CDR1 KGHSH, CDR2 LQKENI. CDR3 residues: CASSTVGQGSYEQYF. DNA of the CDR3: TGTGCCAGCTCAACCGTAGGACAGGGCTCCTACGAGCAGTACTTC.

As concerns this clone: The same CDR3 is also encoded by other DNA sequences in this sample. The V gene is TRBV3-1 (or the pseudogene TRBV3-2), the J gene TRBJ1-1; possibly TRBD1 for D (5 bases). Trimming shortened V by 1 base and J by 5 bases, and 8 bases separated the two germline ends. Germline CDR1 reads LGHDT; CDR2 reads YNNKEL (reference sequence). This CDR3 is 13 amino acids long. In DNA, the CDR3 is TGTGCCAGCAGCCAAGCGGGGGGTACTGAAGCTTTCTTT. Its translation is CASSQAGGTEAFF.

The V gene is TRBV5-1, the J gene TRBJ1-1; no clear D gene. CDR1 and CDR2 (germline): SGHRS, YFSETQ. V shed 5 bases and J shed 1 base, with 12 bases lying between them. The CDR3 runs 14 residues. The CDR3 here is CASSREPGNTEAFF. The DNA for the CDR3 is TGCGCCAGCAGTCGGGAGCCGGGGAACACTGAAGCTTTCTTT.

This clone is labeled medium-sized (0.01 to 0.1%). V usage is TRBV7-8 and J usage is TRBJ1-5; 11 positions agree with TRBD1. CDR1 is SGHVS and CDR2 is FQNEAQ in the germline V gene. This CDR3 has 16 residues. The V gene end was trimmed by 3 bases and the J gene end by 4 bases; junction bases not matched to a gene: 5. CDR3 loop: CASSFGQGASNQPQHF. The CDR3 nucleotides are TGTGCCAGCAGCTTTGGACAGGGGGCATCAAATCAGCCCCAGCATTTT.

This rearrangement joins TRBV5-1 to TRBJ2-5; D not certain. In germline, CDR1 is SGHRS, CDR2 YFSETQ. This CDR3 comprises 13 residues. V lost 2 bases, J lost 5 bases, and 10 bases lay in between. The CDR3 sequence is CASSFQLLETQYF. As DNA, the CDR3 is TGCGCCAGCAGCTTCCAGTTGTTGGAGACCCAGTACTTC.

The chain links TRBV11-2 to TRBJ1-4, with a tentative D call TRBD1 (5 bases). Germline V lookup: CDR1 SGHAT, CDR2 FQNNGV. V dropped 5 bases and J dropped 5 bases, with 18 bases sitting between them. The CDR3 totals 16 residues. The CDR3 DNA reads TGTGCCAGCAGCCCTAGGGGTGGGAATGGGAATGAAAAACTGTTTTTT. It encodes CASSPRGGNGNEKLFF.

The chain's CDR3 is CASTKNRGTDTIYF. For the CDR3, the DNA is TGTGCCAGTACCAAAAACAGGGGAACAGACACCATATATTTT. The rearrangement links TRBV19 to TRBJ1-3, with 7 nucleotides matching TRBD1. The germline V gene has CDR1 LNHDA and CDR2 SQIVND (reference sequence). The CDR3 spans 14 residues. After removal of 7 bases from V and 8 bases from J, the junction contained 11 bases not matched to a gene.

The chain has TRBV6-6 and TRBJ1-5, with TRBD1 as a possible D gene (5 bases). This CDR3 is 14 amino acids long. The V end was cut by 6 bases, the J end by 4 bases, with 13 bases between. Germline V gives CDR1 MNHNY, CDR2 SVGAGI (reference sequence). In nucleotides, the CDR3 is TGTGCCAGCAGGGCCAGGGTGGGGAATCAGCCCCAGCATTTT. Its protein is CASRARVGNQPQHF.

This rearrangement joins TRBV2 to TRBJ2-7, with 11 bases aligning to TRBD2. Unmatched junction bases numbered 6, after V lost 6 bases and J lost 5 bases. Per the germline V gene, CDR1 is SNHLY and CDR2 is FYNNEI. The CDR3 covers 14 residues. In DNA, the CDR3 is TGTGCCAGCAGCGAGCTAGCGGGGGGCCACGAGCAGTACTTC. This translates into CASSELAGGHEQYF. Based on the CDR3 plus reference TRBV2 and TRBJ2-7, the full variable domain is EPEVTQTPSHQVTQMGQEVILRCVPISNHLYFYWYRQILGQKVEFLVSFYNNEISEKSEIFDDQFSVERPDGSNFTLKIRSTKLEDSAMYFCASSELAGGHEQYFGPGTRLTVT.

The J gene is TRBJ2-2, the V gene TRBV29-1, with 8 positions matching TRBD2. The CDR3 contains 14 residues. V was pared by 4 bases and J by 4 bases, with 5 bases of the junction left unmatched. Germline values: CDR1 SQVTM, CDR2 ANQGSEA. The CDR3 sequence: CSVAGTRSTGELFF. CDR3 DNA: TGCAGCGTTGCCGGGACTAGGAGCACCGGGGAGCTGTTTTTT.

The chain carries TRBV6-5 and TRBJ1-2, with D possibly TRBD1 on 6 matching bases. The V end lost 10 bases, the J end lost 6 bases, and 21 bases lay between the germline ends. This CDR3 is built from 14 residues. Germline values: CDR1 MNHEY, CDR2 SVGAGI. For the CDR3, the DNA is TGTGCCACCACATATTCCCCCGGACAGAATGGCTACACCTTC. Translating it yields CATTYSPGQNGYTF.

The chain links TRBV7-6 to TRBJ2-2; possible D gene TRBD1, 5 bases. The CDR3 has 15 amino acids. Per germline, CDR1 SGHVS and CDR2 FNYEAQ. Deletions cut 1 base from V and 6 bases from J, with 12 bases between. CDR3 sequence (DNA): TGTGCCAGCAGCTTAGAGGGGCCCCTACCCGGGGAGCTGTTTTTT. Its translation is CASSLEGPLPGELFF. Full variable domain (outside the CDR3, taken from reference TRBV7-6 and TRBJ2-2): GAGVSQSPRYKVTKRGQDVALRCDPISGHVSLYWYRQALGQGPEFLTYFNYEAQQDKSGLPNDRFSAERPEGSISTLTIQRTEQRDSAMYRCASSLEGPLPGELFFGEGSRLTVL.

The gene calls are TRBV12-2 and TRBJ2-3; the D segment call TRBD2 is taken from the table without a DNA check. TRBV12-2 counts as a pseudogene. The CDR3 runs to 18 residues. CDR3 in DNA: TGTGCAAGTCCAAATCCGGGTGGACTAGCGGGGGGCCCAGATACGCAGTATTTT. It specifies CASPNPGGLAGGPDTQYF.